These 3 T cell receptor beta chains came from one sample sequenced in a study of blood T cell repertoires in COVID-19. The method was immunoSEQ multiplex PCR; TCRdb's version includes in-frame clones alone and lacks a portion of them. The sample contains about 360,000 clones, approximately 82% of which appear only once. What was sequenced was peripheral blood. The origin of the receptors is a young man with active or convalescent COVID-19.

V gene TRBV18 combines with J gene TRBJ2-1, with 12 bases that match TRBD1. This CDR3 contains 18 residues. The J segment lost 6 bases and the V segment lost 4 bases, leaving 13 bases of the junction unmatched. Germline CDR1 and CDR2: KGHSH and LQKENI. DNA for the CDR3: TGTGCCAGCTCACGAGCTGCCCCGGGACAGGGGGCGGTCAATGAGCAGTTCTTC. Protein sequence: CASSRAAPGQGAVNEQFF.

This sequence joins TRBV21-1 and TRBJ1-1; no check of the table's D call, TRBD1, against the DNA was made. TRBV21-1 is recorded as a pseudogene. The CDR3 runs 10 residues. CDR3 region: CEVGDTEAFF. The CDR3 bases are TGTGAAGTAGGGGACACTGAAGCTTTCTTT.

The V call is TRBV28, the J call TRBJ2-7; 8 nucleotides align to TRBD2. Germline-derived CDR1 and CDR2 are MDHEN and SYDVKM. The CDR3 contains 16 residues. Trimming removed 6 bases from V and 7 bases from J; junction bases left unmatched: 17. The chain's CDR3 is CASSPPRAAGVGEQYF. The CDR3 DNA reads TGTGCCAGCAGCCCCCCTAGGGCAGCGGGAGTCGGTGAGCAGTACTTC.